This T cell receptor (beta chain) was sequenced during a study of radiotherapy plus CTLA-4 blockade in lung cancer. Study-level background: An objective response was seen in around 17% of patients, and disease control in about 30%.

Trimming took 0 bases from V and 3 from J; bases not matched to a gene: 2. CDR3 length: 14 residues. CDR1 and CDR2 (germline): SGDLS, YYNGEE. Method: immunoSEQ multiplex PCR; TCRdb's copy keeps in-frame clones and lacks some. The profile shows about 50,000 clones, 84% of them singletons. The receptor's source is a human donor with non-small cell lung cancer whose response to radiotherapy plus ipilimumab could not be evaluated. Sample: peripheral blood, taken from a patient treated with radiotherapy plus ipilimumab. The rearrangement joins TRBV9 to TRBJ2-7, with TRBD2 matching 8 bases. CDR3 in amino acids: CASSVESGSYEQYF. The CDR3 nucleotides are TGTGCCAGCAGCGTAGAAAGCGGGAGCTACGAGCAGTACTTC.